This section outlines one T cell receptor beta chain sequence together with its context. Antigen specificity is unknown. This entry belongs to a study of graft-versus-host responses after intestinal transplantation. For the study at large: For around 3 years after anti-thymocyte globulin induction, all recipients took tacrolimus and steroids.

Using immunoSEQ multiplex PCR, the repertoire was profiled, and TCRdb retains in-frame clones only, with some absent. The repertoire holds about 81,000 clones, with 85% to 90% as singletons. Whole-study findings and limits: Recipient marrow harbored GvH clones, some of which surfaced first in ileum or blood.

This sequence originates from a human donor who received an intestinal transplant. The source was unstimulated CD4+ T cells sorted from spleen or lymph node cells, collected before intestinal transplant.

In nucleotides, the CDR3 is TGTGCCAGCAGCGGGACAGAATATGGCTACACCTTC. Protein: CASSGTEYGYTF. The V call is TRBV5-6, the J call TRBJ1-2, with 7 bases matching TRBD1. Per germline, CDR1 SGHDT and CDR2 YYEEEE. After removal of 4 bases from V and 5 bases from J, the junction contained 2 bases not matched to a gene. The CDR3 contains 12 residues.